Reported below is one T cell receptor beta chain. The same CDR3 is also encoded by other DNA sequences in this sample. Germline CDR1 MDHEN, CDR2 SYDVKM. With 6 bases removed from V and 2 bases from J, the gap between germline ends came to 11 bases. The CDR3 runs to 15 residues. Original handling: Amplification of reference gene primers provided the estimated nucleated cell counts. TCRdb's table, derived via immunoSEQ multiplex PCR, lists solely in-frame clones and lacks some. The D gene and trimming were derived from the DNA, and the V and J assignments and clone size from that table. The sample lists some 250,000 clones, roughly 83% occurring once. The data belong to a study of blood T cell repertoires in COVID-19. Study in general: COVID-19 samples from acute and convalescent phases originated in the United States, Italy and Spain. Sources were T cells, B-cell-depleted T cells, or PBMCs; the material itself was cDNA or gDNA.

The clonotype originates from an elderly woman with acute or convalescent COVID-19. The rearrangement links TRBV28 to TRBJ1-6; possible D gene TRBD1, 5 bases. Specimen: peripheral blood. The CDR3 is CASSPGHPYNSPLHF. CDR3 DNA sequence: TGTGCCAGCAGCCCCGGACACCCCTATAATTCACCCCTCCACTTT.